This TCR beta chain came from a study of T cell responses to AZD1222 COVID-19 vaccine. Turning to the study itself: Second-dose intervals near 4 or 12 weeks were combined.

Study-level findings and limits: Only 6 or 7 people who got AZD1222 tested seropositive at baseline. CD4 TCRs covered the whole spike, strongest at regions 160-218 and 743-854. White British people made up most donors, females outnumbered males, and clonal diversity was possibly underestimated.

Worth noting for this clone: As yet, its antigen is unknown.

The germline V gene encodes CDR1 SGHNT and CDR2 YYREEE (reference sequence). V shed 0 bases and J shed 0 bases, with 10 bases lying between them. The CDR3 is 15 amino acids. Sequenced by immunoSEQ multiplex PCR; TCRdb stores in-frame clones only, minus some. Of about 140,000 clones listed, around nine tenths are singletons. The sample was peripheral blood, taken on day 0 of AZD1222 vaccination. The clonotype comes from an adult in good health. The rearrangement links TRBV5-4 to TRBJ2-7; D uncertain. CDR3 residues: CASSLGIESSYEQYF. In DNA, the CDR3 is TGTGCCAGCAGCTTGGGCATAGAGAGCTCCTACGAGCAGTACTTC. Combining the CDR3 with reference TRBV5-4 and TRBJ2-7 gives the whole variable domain ETGVTQSPTHLIKTRGQQVTLRCSSQSGHNTVSWYQQALGQGPQFIFQYYREEENGRGNFPPRFSGLQFPNYSSELNVNALELDDSALYLCASSLGIESSYEQYFGPGTRLTVT.